Sequencing of this T cell receptor beta chain was carried out in a study of blood T cell repertoires in COVID-19. The length of the CDR3 is 16 residues. Germline lookup yields CDR1 SGDLS and CDR2 YYNGEE. J gave up 1 base and V 1 base, and 0 bases lay outside the gene matches. Measured with immunoSEQ multiplex PCR; TCRdb has only the in-frame clones, and not every one. The sample yields about 260,000 clones, approximately 79% seen once. The sequenced sample consisted of PBMCs or T cells enriched from blood (not recorded which). The clonotype originates from a man younger than 45 with acute COVID-19. V usage is TRBV9 and J usage is TRBJ2-1; 12 bases match TRBD2. The DNA of the CDR3 is TGTGCCAGCAGCGTAACTAGCGGGGGGTCCTACAATGAGCAGTTCTTC. It is translated as CASSVTSGGSYNEQFF. Complete variable domain (other parts from reference TRBV9 and TRBJ2-1): DSGVTQTPKHLITATGQRVTLRCSPRSGDLSVYWYQQSLDQGLQFLIQYYNGEERAKGNILERFSAQQFPDLHSELNLSSLELGDSALYFCASSVTSGGSYNEQFFGPGTRLTVL.